The 16 T cell receptor beta chains below all came from one sample that was sequenced in a study of blood T cell repertoires in COVID-19. TCRdb keeps only in-frame clones here, not all; method: immunoSEQ multiplex PCR. The data show roughly 100,000 clones, with around nine tenths seen just once and roughly 5.5% held by the top ten. The sequenced sample was peripheral blood. All receptors derive from a human donor in a cohort sampled during active COVID-19.

This clone was seen more than once but under ten times. The chain carries TRBV27 and TRBJ2-3, with 8 bases matching TRBD2. Germline values: CDR1 MNHEY, CDR2 SMNVEV (reference sequence). The CDR3 is made up of 17 amino acids. J gave up 6 bases and V 7 bases, and 18 bases lay outside the gene matches. CDR3 residues: CASTRRMGLGPKDTQYF. The CDR3 bases are TGTGCCAGCACTAGACGGATGGGACTAGGACCTAAGGATACGCAGTATTTT.

In DNA, the CDR3 is TGCGCCAGCAGCCTAGCGGAGTACAATGAGCAGTTCTTC. Translated, it gives CASSLAEYNEQFF. This chain links TRBV4-3 with TRBJ2-1; the D gene is possibly TRBD2 (6 bases). The CDR3 sequence is 13 residues long. Germline CDR1 is LGHNA and CDR2 is YSLEER. The ends were cut back, 4 bases at V and 4 bases at J, with 8 bases in the middle.

This clone appeared a single time. The J gene is TRBJ2-5, the V gene TRBV19, with 12 bases identical to TRBD2. Germline assignment: CDR1 LNHDA and CDR2 SQIVND (reference sequence). Trimming at V came to 3 bases and at J to 8 bases, leaving 1 base not matched to a gene. The CDR3 consists of 13 residues. CDR3 DNA: TGTGCCAGTAGTATGACTAGCGGGGGAACCCAGTACTTC. Translated, it gives CASSMTSGGTQYF.

The chain employs TRBV28 and TRBJ2-7, with 7 positions matching TRBD1. V shed 11 bases, J shed 4 bases, and the junction held 17 bases outside the gene matches. CDR1 MDHEN and CDR2 SYDVKM come from the germline V gene. This CDR3 has 15 amino acids. Written as DNA, the CDR3 is TGTGCCTGCCGTTCCAGGGGACAGTCCGGGTACGAGCAGTACTTC. It codes for CACRSRGQSGYEQYF.

This clone was counted only a few times. The chain uses TRBV25-1 and TRBJ2-1; 10 nucleotides line up with TRBD2. The ends lost 2 bases at V and 8 bases at J; junction bases unmatched: 12. CDR1 is MGHDK, CDR2 SYGVNS, per germline. The CDR3 has 17 amino acids. The CDR3 DNA follows: TGTGCCAGCAGTGAAAGGATCGGGCTAGCGGGAGTGCATGAGCAGTTCTTC. This codes for CASSERIGLAGVHEQFF.

This clone was observed a single time. The chain links TRBV19 to TRBJ1-4, with D possibly TRBD1 on 5 matching bases. The CDR3 runs 15 residues. CDR1 and CDR2 from the germline V gene are LNHDA and SQIVND (reference sequence). Trimming took off 5 bases at V and 0 bases at J, with 10 bases between the two ends. CDR3 in amino acids: CASSPHRPTNEKLFF. The DNA for the CDR3 is TGTGCCAGTAGTCCGCACAGGCCAACTAATGAAAAACTGTTTTTT.

The chain links TRBV5-1 to TRBJ2-7; a possible D gene is TRBD1 (6 bases). The germline V gene has CDR1 SGHRS and CDR2 YFSETQ. The CDR3 is made up of 15 amino acids. V dropped 0 bases and J dropped 5 bases, with 15 bases sitting between them. For the CDR3, the DNA is TGCGCCAGCAGCTTGGGAATTAGGGGGTTTCACGAGCAGTACTTC. It encodes CASSLGIRGFHEQYF.

V and J are TRBV27 and TRBJ1-1; D is undetermined. Looked up from germline, CDR1 is MNHEY and CDR2 is SMNVEV (reference sequence). The V end was cut by 0 bases, the J end by 1 base, with 6 bases between. The CDR3 covers 14 residues. CDR3 sequence: CASSLSSGNTEAFF. Written as DNA, the CDR3 is TGTGCCAGCAGTTTATCTTCCGGGAACACTGAAGCTTTCTTT.

This rearrangement joins TRBV24-1 to TRBJ2-1; 8 bases fit TRBD2. J gave up 4 bases and V 1 base, and 5 bases lay outside the gene matches. From germline, CDR1 is KGHDR and CDR2 SFDVKD. The CDR3 is 16 residues long. In DNA, the CDR3 is TGTGCCACCAGTGATTTTCGGGAGGGCCTTTACAATGAGCAGTTCTTC. Amino acids: CATSDFREGLYNEQFF.

The V call is TRBV30, the J call TRBJ2-5; TRBD1 agrees at 7 bases. Trimming removed 1 base from V and 5 bases from J; junction bases left unmatched: 4. Germline CDR1 reads GTSNPN; CDR2 reads SVGIG (reference sequence). The CDR3 loop spans 13 amino acids. The CDR3 sequence is CAWSGQGAETQYF. The DNA of the CDR3 is TGTGCCTGGAGTGGACAGGGAGCGGAGACCCAGTACTTC.

This rearrangement joins TRBV6-5 to TRBJ2-1; tentatively, D is TRBD2 (5 bases). Trimming stripped 2 bases from V and 6 bases from J, with 14 bases between. This CDR3 contains 15 residues. Germline CDR1 MNHEY, CDR2 SVGAGI. The DNA of the CDR3 is TGTGCCAGCAGTTACGGAGGTACTAGGGTCAATGAGCAGTTCTTC. Translated: CASSYGGTRVNEQFF.

The chain recombines TRBV7-9 with TRBJ1-2; the D is unclear. The CDR3 runs to 16 residues. CDR1 SEHNR and CDR2 FQNEAQ come from the germline V gene (reference sequence). Deletions cut 1 base from V and 4 bases from J, with 16 bases between. CDR3 sequence (DNA): TGTGCCAGCAGCTTAGATCTCGGAGGGCTCCGCTATGGCTACACCTTC. Protein sequence: CASSLDLGGLRYGYTF.

The chain links TRBV5-1 to TRBJ2-3; 10 positions agree with TRBD2. This CDR3 is built from 17 residues. The germline CDR1 and CDR2 sequences are SGHRS and YFSETQ. After removal of 4 bases from V and 2 bases from J, the junction contained 10 bases not matched to a gene. The DNA for the CDR3 is TGCGCCAGCAGCACGATCCCGGGACTAGCGCCCACAGATACGCAGTATTTT. This sequence encodes CASSTIPGLAPTDTQYF.

The chain carries TRBV7-2 and TRBJ2-7; 9 bases are a match to TRBD1. In germline, CDR1 is SGHTA, CDR2 FQGNSA. The CDR3 consists of 14 residues. Germline trimming cut 5 bases from V and 3 bases from J; bases unmatched to any gene: 5. CDR3 coding DNA: TGTGCCAGCAGCCTGGGACAGGGTATCTACGAGCAGTACTTC. Its protein product is CASSLGQGIYEQYF.

The sample holds a few counts of this clone. J is TRBJ1-2 and V is TRBV30; D is ambiguous. Germline V CDR1 and CDR2: GTSNPN, SVGIG (reference sequence). The V end was cut by 4 bases, the J end by 3 bases, with 15 bases between. The CDR3 sequence is 14 residues long. This CDR3 is CAWITSGLHYGYTF. In nucleotides, the CDR3 is TGTGCCTGGATAACCTCAGGCCTTCACTATGGCTACACCTTC.

This clone showed up just once. The chain is built from TRBV30 and TRBJ1-2; perhaps TRBD1 as D (6 bases). Germline V gives CDR1 GTSNPN, CDR2 SVGIG (reference sequence). The V gene lost 3 bases and the J gene lost 8 bases, with 22 bases spanning the gap. The CDR3 has 15 amino acids. In DNA, the CDR3 is TGTGCCTGGAGGTGGACGACGAGCTTTACAGGGGGCTACACCTTC. Translation: CAWRWTTSFTGGYTF.